This T cell receptor (beta chain) was profiled in a study of blood T cell repertoires in COVID-19. Turning to the study itself: Samples taken during acute and convalescent COVID-19 were collected in the United States, Italy and Spain. Sample material is recorded as cDNA or gDNA derived from T cells, B-cell-depleted T cells, or PBMCs.

Participants had their cohort set by participant-reported clinical history. Original processing notes: Cell counts per sample came from amplifying reference gene primers. The method was immunoSEQ multiplex PCR; TCRdb's version includes in-frame clones alone and lacks a portion of them. The V and J calls and clone size were taken over from that table, and D and trimming were inferred from the DNA. The sample consists of fewer than 200,000 clones, 65% to 85% of them appearing once. Germline V gives CDR1 LGHNA, CDR2 YSLEER. The CDR3 is 14 amino acids. V lost 4 bases to trimming and J lost 1 base, with 10 bases between them.

The V and J genes are TRBV4-3 and TRBJ1-1; TRBD1 is a possible D gene (5 bases). The sequenced sample was PBMCs or T cells enriched from blood (not recorded which). The sequence derives from a woman aged 45-65 years in a cohort exposed to, infected with or recovered from COVID-19 (not recorded which). In DNA, the CDR3 is TGCGCCAGCAGCCTGGGGCAGGGGAACACTGAAGCTTTCTTT. Amino acids: CASSLGQGNTEAFF.